Listed below are T cell receptor beta chains from one sample, sequenced in a study of beta chain features in type 1 diabetes. TCRdb's table, derived via immunoSEQ multiplex PCR, lists solely in-frame clones and lacks some. The data hold 150,000 or so clones, with under 60% observed a single time. The sample was Tregs from blood. The source is a man between 18 and 29 years old in good health. CDR3s include the opening cysteine and the closing phenylalanine or tryptophan. A D gene is named only where the DNA matches it firmly. Clone size is stated in some rows and not others, as once, few, many or a class when expanded.

cdr3_aa	cdr3_nt	clone_size	d_call	v_call	j_call
CASSLGQWYEQYF	TGTGCCAGCAGCTTAGGGCAGTGGTACGAGCAGTACTTC	.	.	TRBV7-2	TRBJ2-7
CASSFSGLHTDTQYF	TGTGCCAGCAGTTTCTCGGGACTTCACACAGATACGCAGTATTTT	.	.	TRBV28	TRBJ2-3
CASSEFGENQPQHF	TGTGCCAGCAGTGAATTCGGGGAAAATCAGCCCCAGCATTTT	.	.	TRBV25-1	TRBJ1-5
CASKMDRLTEAFF	TGTGCCAGCAAAATGGACAGACTCACTGAAGCTTTCTTT	.	.	TRBV6-5	TRBJ1-1
CASSIARDRVSGYTF	TGTGCCAGTAGTATAGCCCGGGACAGAGTATCGGGCTACACCTTC	.	TRBD1	TRBV19	TRBJ1-2
CASSLTGTEGSEQFF	TGTGCCAGCAGCCTGACCGGGACAGAGGGTTCCGAGCAGTTCTTC	.	TRBD1	TRBV7-2	TRBJ2-1
CASSFLFRTGAGANVLTF	TGTGCCAGCAGCTTCCTTTTTAGGACTGGGGCTGGGGCCAACGTCCTGACTTTC	.	.	TRBV5-6	TRBJ2-6
CASSRQGGNTEAFF	TGCGCCAGCAGCCGACAGGGAGGAAACACTGAAGCTTTCTTT	.	TRBD1	TRBV4-3	TRBJ1-1
CASSEAITNYNEQFF	TGTGCCAGCAGTGAAGCGATCACTAACTACAATGAGCAGTTCTTC	.	.	TRBV6-1	TRBJ2-1
CASSLSGSGDTQYF	TGCGCCAGCAGCTTGAGCGGGAGTGGAGATACGCAGTATTTT	.	TRBD2	TRBV5-1	TRBJ2-3
CASSITGVVVNQPQHF	TGTGCCAGCAGCATTACAGGGGTCGTCGTCAATCAGCCCCAGCATTTT	once	TRBD1	TRBV28	TRBJ1-5
CASRGTVTYEQYF	TGTGCCAGCAGAGGGACAGTTACCTACGAGCAGTACTTC	.	TRBD1	TRBV7-9	TRBJ2-7
CASSLGQQYGYTF	TGTGCCAGCAGTCTCGGACAGCAGTATGGCTACACCTTC	.	.	TRBV25-1	TRBJ1-2
CASSLNIGAGRSKFF	TGTGCCAGCAGCCTAAACATTGGGGCAGGGAGGTCCAAGTTCTTC	.	.	TRBV11-2	TRBJ2-1